This is a list of T cell receptor beta chains from one sample in a study of blood T cell repertoires in COVID-19. Sequencing was performed with immunoSEQ multiplex PCR; in TCRdb, only in-frame clones are kept and a portion is missing. Of tens of thousands of clones listed, around 86% are singletons. What was sequenced was peripheral blood. These receptors originate from a woman older than 75 with acute or convalescent COVID-19. Both conserved end residues are part of each CDR3. The D gene is left open where the match is weak. Some rows have no size entry. The others give once, few or many, or a class for an expanded clone.

size: NA; V: TRBV15; J: TRBJ1-1; D: NA; CDR3: CASRGDTEAFF; DNA: TGTGCCTCCAGGGGCGACACTGAAGCTTTCTTT
size: NA; V: TRBV29-1; J: TRBJ1-1; D: TRBD1; CDR3: CSAGQGEMNTEAFF; DNA: TGCAGCGCCGGACAGGGGGAAATGAACACTGAAGCTTTCTTT
size: NA; V: TRBV3-1/TRBV3-2; J: TRBJ1-1; D: NA; CDR3: CASSHQSLNTEAFF; DNA: TGTGCCAGCAGCCATCAAAGCCTGAACACTGAAGCTTTCTTT
size: NA; V: TRBV3-1/TRBV3-2; J: TRBJ2-3; D: TRBD1; CDR3: CASSQPYIGTGYTDTQYF; DNA: TGTGCCAGCAGCCAACCCTATATCGGGACAGGGTACACAGATACGCAGTATTTT
size: NA; V: TRBV19; J: TRBJ1-2; D: NA; CDR3: CASNRRNYGYTF; DNA: TGTGCCAGTAACCGCCGGAACTATGGCTACACCTTC
size: NA; V: TRBV19; J: TRBJ1-5; D: NA; CDR3: CASSTAQGNQPQHF; DNA: TGTGCCAGTAGCACTGCCCAGGGTAATCAGCCCCAGCATTTT
size: once; V: TRBV11-2; J: TRBJ2-7; D: NA; CDR3: CATRVGSNGPSEQYF; DNA: TGTGCCACCCGGGTAGGTAGTAATGGTCCGAGCGAGCAGTACTTC
size: once; V: TRBV6-5; J: TRBJ2-1; D: TRBD1; CDR3: CASRLDRGDEQFF; DNA: TGTGCCAGCAGACTTGACAGGGGGGATGAGCAGTTCTTC
size: once; V: TRBV5-1; J: TRBJ2-5; D: NA; CDR3: CASSLGFSETETQYF; DNA: TGCGCCAGCAGCTTGGGGTTCTCAGAAACGGAGACCCAGTACTTC
size: NA; V: TRBV12-3/TRBV12-4; J: TRBJ2-7; D: TRBD2; CDR3: CASTRTSGSQQYF; DNA: TGTGCCAGCACTAGGACTAGCGGGAGTCAGCAGTACTTC
size: once; V: TRBV29-1; J: TRBJ1-2; D: NA; CDR3: CRVPHRVGGGYTF; DNA: TGCCGCGTTCCGCACAGGGTGGGGGGGGGCTACACCTTC
size: NA; V: TRBV4-1; J: TRBJ1-4; D: NA; CDR3: CASSQDLASTNEKLFF; DNA: TGCGCCAGCAGCCAAGATTTGGCCTCAACTAATGAAAAACTGTTTTTT
size: NA; V: TRBV5-1; J: TRBJ2-7; D: TRBD1; CDR3: CASSFRTGGSYEQYF; DNA: TGCGCCAGCAGCTTTAGGACAGGCGGTTCCTACGAGCAGTACTTC
size: NA; V: TRBV18; J: TRBJ1-1; D: TRBD1; CDR3: CASSPGQGKREAFF; DNA: TGTGCCAGCTCACCGGGACAGGGGAAGCGTGAAGCTTTCTTT
size: NA; V: TRBV20-1; J: TRBJ1-1; D: NA; CDR3: CSPVGGTEAFF; DNA: TGCAGCCCCGTCGGAGGGACTGAAGCTTTCTTT
size: once; V: TRBV7-8; J: TRBJ1-3; D: TRBD1; CDR3: CASSHRDRSLDTIYF; DNA: TGTGCCAGCAGCCACCGGGACAGGTCTCTAGACACCATATATTTT
size: NA; V: TRBV7-9; J: TRBJ1-2; D: NA; CDR3: CASSFGGAIGYTF; DNA: TGTGCCAGCAGCTTTGGGGGGGCGATTGGCTACACCTTC
size: NA; V: TRBV5-5; J: TRBJ1-4; D: TRBD1; CDR3: CASSGTRTGKATNEKLFF; DNA: TGTGCCAGCAGCGGGACAAGGACAGGAAAAGCAACTAATGAAAAACTGTTTTTT
size: NA; V: TRBV19; J: TRBJ1-5; D: NA; CDR3: CATTKGGSNQPQHF; DNA: TGTGCCACCACGAAAGGAGGAAGCAATCAGCCCCAGCATTTT
size: NA; V: TRBV7-7; J: TRBJ2-5; D: NA; CDR3: CASSRSGLGVGETQYF; DNA: TGTGCCAGCAGCCGCTCGGGACTCGGGGTCGGGGAGACCCAGTACTTC
size: NA; V: TRBV3-1/TRBV3-2; J: TRBJ2-3; D: TRBD2; CDR3: CASSQSLAGGSSTDTQYF; DNA: TGTGCCAGCAGCCAGTCACTAGCGGGAGGTTCTAGCACAGATACGCAGTATTTT
size: once; V: TRBV5-1; J: TRBJ2-2; D: TRBD1; CDR3: CASWTGANTGELFF; DNA: TGCGCCAGTTGGACAGGGGCGAACACCGGGGAGCTGTTTTTT
size: NA; V: TRBV30; J: TRBJ1-2; D: TRBD1; CDR3: CAWSPGGSASYGYTF; DNA: TGTGCCTGGAGTCCAGGGGGAAGCGCGAGCTATGGCTACACCTTC
size: NA; V: TRBV7-2; J: TRBJ1-4; D: NA; CDR3: CASSIKGQYNEKLFF; DNA: TGTGCCAGCAGCATCAAGGGGCAGTATAATGAAAAACTGTTTTTT
size: NA; V: TRBV5-1; J: TRBJ2-7; D: TRBD1; CDR3: CASSLSGQASSYEQYF; DNA: TGCGCCAGCAGCTTATCGGGACAGGCTTCCTCCTACGAGCAGTACTTC
size: NA; V: TRBV4-3; J: TRBJ2-1; D: NA; CDR3: CASSQDYRRRGNEQFF; DNA: TGCGCCAGCAGCCAAGATTACCGGAGGCGGGGCAATGAGCAGTTCTTC
size: NA; V: TRBV30; J: TRBJ1-1; D: TRBD1; CDR3: CAWSKTGETEAFF; DNA: TGTGCCTGGTCAAAGACAGGGGAAACTGAAGCTTTCTTT
size: NA; V: TRBV2; J: TRBJ2-1; D: NA; CDR3: CASSPLYNEQFF; DNA: TGTGCCAGCAGTCCTCTCTACAATGAGCAGTTCTTC
size: NA; V: TRBV19; J: TRBJ1-5; D: NA; CDR3: CATRGGYSYQPQHF; DNA: TGTGCCACCCGGGGGGGTTATAGCTATCAGCCCCAGCATTTT
size: once; V: TRBV6-5; J: TRBJ1-2; D: NA; CDR3: CASSYGPTPTYGYTF; DNA: TGTGCCAGCAGTTACGGGCCGACGCCGACCTATGGCTACACCTTC
size: few; V: TRBV6-5; J: TRBJ1-5; D: NA; CDR3: CASKQGRNNQPQHF; DNA: TGTGCCAGCAAGCAGGGGCGGAATAATCAGCCCCAGCATTTT
size: NA; V: TRBV18; J: TRBJ2-1; D: NA; CDR3: CASSLNRDNEQFF; DNA: TGTGCCAGCTCGCTGAACAGGGATAATGAGCAGTTCTTC
size: NA; V: TRBV6-5; J: TRBJ1-4; D: NA; CDR3: CASKKGDATNEKLFF; DNA: TGTGCCAGCAAGAAGGGGGATGCAACTAATGAAAAACTGTTTTTT
size: NA; V: TRBV5-1; J: TRBJ2-1; D: TRBD1; CDR3: CASSRAGGDAGRVYNEQFF; DNA: TGCGCCAGCAGTCGGGCAGGGGGCGATGCGGGAAGGGTCTACAATGAGCAGTTCTTC
size: NA; V: TRBV4-3; J: TRBJ2-5; D: NA; CDR3: CATREGETQYF; DNA: TGCGCCACCAGAGAGGGAGAGACCCAGTACTTC
size: NA; V: TRBV6-5; J: TRBJ2-3; D: NA; CDR3: CASEREGTDTQYF; DNA: TGTGCCAGTGAAAGAGAGGGCACAGATACGCAGTATTTT
size: NA; V: TRBV5-1; J: TRBJ1-5; D: TRBD1; CDR3: CASSYTGQGNQPQHF; DNA: TGCGCCAGCAGCTACACCGGACAGGGGAATCAGCCCCAGCATTTT
size: NA; V: TRBV6-2/TRBV6-3; J: TRBJ2-5; D: TRBD2; CDR3: CASSNLGGNQETQYF; DNA: TGTGCCAGCAGTAACCTGGGGGGGAACCAAGAGACCCAGTACTTC
size: once; V: TRBV5-5; J: TRBJ2-2; D: TRBD1; CDR3: CASSLDRGIAGELFF; DNA: TGTGCCAGCAGCCTAGACAGGGGAATTGCCGGGGAGCTGTTTTTT
size: NA; V: TRBV24-1; J: TRBJ2-1; D: NA; CDR3: CATQCDEQFF; DNA: TGTGCCACCCAATGTGATGAGCAGTTCTTC
size: NA; V: TRBV7-2; J: TRBJ2-2; D: NA; CDR3: CASSLDGRPGELFF; DNA: TGTGCCAGCAGCTTAGACGGGAGACCCGGGGAGCTGTTTTTT
size: NA; V: TRBV21-1; J: TRBJ1-3; D: NA; CDR3: CASSPGTGLSGNTIYF; DNA: TGTGCCAGCAGCCCCGGGACAGGGTTATCCGGAAACACCATATATTTT
size: NA; V: TRBV2; J: TRBJ1-3; D: NA; CDR3: CASRARSSGNTIYF; DNA: TGTGCCAGCAGGGCCCGAAGCTCTGGAAACACCATATATTTT